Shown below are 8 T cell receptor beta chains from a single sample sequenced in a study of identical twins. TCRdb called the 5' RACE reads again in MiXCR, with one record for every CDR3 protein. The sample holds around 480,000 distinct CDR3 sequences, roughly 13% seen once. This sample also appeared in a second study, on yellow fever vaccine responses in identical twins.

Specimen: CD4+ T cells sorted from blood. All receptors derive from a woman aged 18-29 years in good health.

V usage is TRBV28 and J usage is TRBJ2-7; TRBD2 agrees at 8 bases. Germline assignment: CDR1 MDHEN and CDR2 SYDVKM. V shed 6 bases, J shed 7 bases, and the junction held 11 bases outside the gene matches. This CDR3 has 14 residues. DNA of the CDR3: TGTGCCAGCAGGATCGGGGGGGCGCGTAAGGAGCAGTACTTC. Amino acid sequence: CASRIGGARKEQYF.

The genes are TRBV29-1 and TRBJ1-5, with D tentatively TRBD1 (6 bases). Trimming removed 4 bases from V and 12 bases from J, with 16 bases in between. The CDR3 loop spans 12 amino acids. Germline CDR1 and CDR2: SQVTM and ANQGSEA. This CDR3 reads CSVGASGAGQHF. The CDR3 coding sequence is TGCAGCGTTGGGGCCTCAGGGGCCGGCCAGCATTTT.

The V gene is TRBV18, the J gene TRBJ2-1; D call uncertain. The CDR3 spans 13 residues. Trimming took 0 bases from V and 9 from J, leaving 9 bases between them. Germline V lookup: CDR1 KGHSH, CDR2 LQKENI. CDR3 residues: CASSPPSAGEQFF. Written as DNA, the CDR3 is TGTGCCAGCTCACCACCGTCGGCCGGTGAGCAGTTCTTC.

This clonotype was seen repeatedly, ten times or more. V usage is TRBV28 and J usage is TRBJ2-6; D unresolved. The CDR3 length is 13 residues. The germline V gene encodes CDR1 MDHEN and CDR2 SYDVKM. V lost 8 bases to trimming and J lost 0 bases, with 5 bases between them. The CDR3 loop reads CASVFSGANVLTF. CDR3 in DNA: TGTGCCAGCGTGTTCTCTGGGGCCAACGTCCTGACTTTC.

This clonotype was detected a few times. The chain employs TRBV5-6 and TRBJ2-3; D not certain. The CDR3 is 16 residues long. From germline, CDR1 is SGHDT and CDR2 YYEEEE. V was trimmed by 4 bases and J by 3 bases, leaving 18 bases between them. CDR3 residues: CASSNSGRLQTDTQYF. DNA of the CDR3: TGTGCCAGCAGCAACTCCGGTAGATTACAAACAGATACGCAGTATTTT.

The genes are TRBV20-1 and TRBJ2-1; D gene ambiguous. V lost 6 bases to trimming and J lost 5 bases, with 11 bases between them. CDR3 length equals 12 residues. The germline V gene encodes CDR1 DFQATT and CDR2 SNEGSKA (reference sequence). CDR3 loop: CSAGDLNNEQFF. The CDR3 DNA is TGCAGTGCCGGCGACTTAAACAATGAGCAGTTCTTC.

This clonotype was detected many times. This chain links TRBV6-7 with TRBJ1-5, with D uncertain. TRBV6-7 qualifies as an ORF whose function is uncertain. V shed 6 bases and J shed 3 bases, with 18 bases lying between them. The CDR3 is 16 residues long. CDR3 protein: CASRQPRAKHNQPQHF. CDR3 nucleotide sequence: TGTGCCAGCAGGCAACCAAGGGCGAAACACAATCAGCCCCAGCATTTT.

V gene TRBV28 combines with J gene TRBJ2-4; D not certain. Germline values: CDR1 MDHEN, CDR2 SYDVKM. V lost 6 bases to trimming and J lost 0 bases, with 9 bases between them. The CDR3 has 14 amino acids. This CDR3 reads CASSMVRAKNIQYF. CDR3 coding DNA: TGTGCCAGCAGCATGGTCCGAGCCAAAAACATTCAGTACTTC.